The rows below give T cell receptor beta chains drawn from one sample of a study of shared clonotypes between healthy human individuals. Sequenced by immunoSEQ multiplex PCR; TCRdb stores in-frame clones only, minus some. In the table there are roughly 2 million clones, 95% of which are singletons. Input material: naive CD4+ T cells sorted from blood. These receptors were obtained from a man between 18 and 35 years old in good health. CDR3s include the opening cysteine and the closing phenylalanine or tryptophan. Fields, in order: clone size, J gene, V gene, D gene, CDR3 DNA, CDR3 protein. A D gene is named only where the DNA matches it firmly. Some rows have no size entry. The others give once, few or many, or a class for an expanded clone.

.	TRBJ2-5	TRBV29-1	TRBD1	TGCAGCGTTGTACTTCCGGGACAGGGGAAGACCCAGTACTTC	CSVVLPGQGKTQYF
once	TRBJ1-6	TRBV5-8	.	TGTGCCAGCAGCTCCATCCGCACAGGGTGGAATTCACCCCTCCACTTT	CASSSIRTGWNSPLHF
.	TRBJ2-3	TRBV7-9	.	TGTGCCAGCAGCTTATTTCCTAACACAGATACGCAGTATTTT	CASSLFPNTDTQYF
.	TRBJ1-1	TRBV6-5	.	TGTGCCAGCAGTCAGACCTACCAGGTTGCTGAAGCTTTCTTT	CASSQTYQVAEAFF
.	TRBJ2-2	TRBV6-4	TRBD1	TGTGCCAGCAGAGAACAGGGGGCCGGCGCCGGGGAGCTGTTTTTT	CASREQGAGAGELFF
.	TRBJ1-2	TRBV5-1	.	TGCGCCAGCAGCTTTAACGGTAACTATGGCTACACCTTC	CASSFNGNYGYTF
.	TRBJ1-6	TRBV10-3	.	TGTGCCATCAGTGAGTCCGGGGGGGGCCGGAATTCACCCCTCCACTTT	CAISESGGGRNSPLHF
.	TRBJ1-1	TRBV7-3	.	TGTGCCAGCAGCTTATGGGAGAACACTGAAGCTTTCTTT	CASSLWENTEAFF
.	TRBJ2-1	TRBV4-1	TRBD2	TGCGCCAGCAGCCAAGTTCTAGCGGGAAATGAGCAGTTCTTC	CASSQVLAGNEQFF
.	TRBJ2-7	TRBV7-2	TRBD1	TGTGCCAGCAGCCCGCGGGTACCGGGACAGGTACGCTACGAGCAGTACTTC	CASSPRVPGQVRYEQYF
.	TRBJ2-1	TRBV28	TRBD2	TGTGCCAGCAGCGGACTAGCGGGGGGAACCTACAATGAGCAGTTCTTC	CASSGLAGGTYNEQFF
.	TRBJ2-3	TRBV4-1	.	TGCGCCAGCAGCCAAGATACGGGACTCACGCAGTATTTT	CASSQDTGLTQYF
.	TRBJ2-7	TRBV19	TRBD2	TGTGCCAGTAGTGAACAGGTCCGCCTAGCGGGGATGTACGAGCAGTACTTC	CASSEQVRLAGMYEQYF